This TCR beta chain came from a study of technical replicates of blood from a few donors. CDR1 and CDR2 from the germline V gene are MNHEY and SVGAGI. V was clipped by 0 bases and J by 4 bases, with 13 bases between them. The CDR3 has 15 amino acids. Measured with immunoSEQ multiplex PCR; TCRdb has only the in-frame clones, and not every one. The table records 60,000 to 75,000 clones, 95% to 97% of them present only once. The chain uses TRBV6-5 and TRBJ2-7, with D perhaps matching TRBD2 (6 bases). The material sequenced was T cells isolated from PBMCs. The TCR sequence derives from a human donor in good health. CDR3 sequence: CASSYSTTGVYEQYF. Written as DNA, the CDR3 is TGTGCCAGCAGTTACTCGACCACGGGAGTTTACGAGCAGTACTTC.